This T cell receptor beta chain is drawn from a study of blood T cell repertoires in COVID-19. The wider study: Sample material is recorded as cDNA or gDNA derived from T cells, B-cell-depleted T cells, or PBMCs.

The method was immunoSEQ multiplex PCR; TCRdb's version includes in-frame clones alone and lacks a portion of them. The data show over 150,000 clones, with about 95% seen just once and around 0.8% held by the top ten. V lost 4 bases, J lost 9 bases, and 14 bases stayed unmatched. The CDR3 length is 16 residues. Germline CDR1 and CDR2: KGHDR and SFDVKD. This clone was seen once. Specimen: peripheral blood. The V call is TRBV24-1, the J call TRBJ2-1; 7 bases agree with TRBD1. The TCR originated in a man aged 25-40 years with COVID-19, enrolled during active disease. CDR3 DNA: TGTGCCACCAGTGAGGCTATAGGGACAGCTCGGGCTGAGCAGTTCTTC. Protein product: CATSEAIGTARAEQFF.